Each of the 23 T cell receptor beta chains below was sequenced from the same sample in a study of OX40 agonist ivuxolimab in advanced cancers. Sequenced by immunoSEQ multiplex PCR; TCRdb stores in-frame clones only, minus some. Of 60,000 or so clones listed, roughly 89% are singletons. Sequenced here: CD4+ or CD8+ T cells sorted from blood, sampled in a trial of the OX40 agonist ivuxolimab. The receptors originated from an adult with an advanced solid tumor such as melanoma, head and neck, liver or kidney cancer.

This sequence joins TRBV9 and TRBJ2-3, with D perhaps matching TRBD2 (5 bases). The CDR3 loop spans 14 amino acids. Germline CDR1 and CDR2: SGDLS and YYNGEE. Between the trimmed V and J ends, which lost 0 bases and 5 bases, there was a span of 10 bases. The CDR3 loop is CASSVAGRGDTQYF. Written as DNA, the CDR3 is TGTGCCAGCAGCGTAGCGGGAAGAGGAGATACGCAGTATTTT.

The gene calls are TRBV30 and TRBJ1-3, with unresolved D. The CDR3 is 12 residues long. The germline V gene encodes CDR1 GTSNPN and CDR2 SVGIG (reference sequence). V dropped 3 bases and J dropped 0 bases, with 3 bases sitting between them. CDR3 nucleotide sequence: TGTGCCTGGAGGGTCTCTGGAAACACCATATATTTT. Translating it yields CAWRVSGNTIYF.

This chain uses TRBV19 with TRBJ2-1; D is perhaps TRBD1 (6 bases). Germline V gene data show CDR1 as LNHDA and CDR2 as SQIVND (reference sequence). The CDR3 spans 14 residues. Trimming removed 6 bases from V and 7 bases from J, with 16 bases in between. This chain's CDR3 is CASSLQGPENEQFF. CDR3 DNA: TGTGCCAGTAGCCTACAGGGTCCGGAGAATGAGCAGTTCTTC.

The chain uses TRBV6-4 and TRBJ2-5, with unresolved D. This CDR3 spans 10 amino acids. Between the trimmed V and J ends, which lost 8 bases and 8 bases, there was a span of 9 bases. Germline V gene data show CDR1 as MRHNA and CDR2 as SNTAGT. CDR3 sequence reads: CASVVGTQYF. The CDR3 bases are TGTGCCAGCGTGGTAGGTACCCAGTACTTC.

The V call is TRBV5-1, the J call TRBJ1-1, with D hard to call. Trimming removed 0 bases from V and 11 bases from J, with 14 bases in between. The CDR3 is made up of 13 amino acids. Germline CDR1 is SGHRS and CDR2 is YFSETQ. Here the CDR3 reads CASSLVQGTGAFF. The CDR3 bases are TGCGCCAGCAGCTTGGTGCAAGGAACTGGGGCTTTCTTT.

This chain links TRBV6-4 with TRBJ2-1, with 9 positions matching TRBD2. The junction had 9 bases not matched to a gene; V was cut back by 3 bases and J by 9 bases. CDR1 and CDR2 from the germline V gene are MRHNA and SNTAGT. This CDR3 spans 15 amino acids. The DNA for the CDR3 is TGTGCCAGCAGTGAAAGGTCGTTAGCGGGAGCTGAGCAGTTCTTC. Amino acid sequence: CASSERSLAGAEQFF.

This chain joins TRBV5-6 and TRBJ2-7, with D maybe TRBD1 (5 bases). The germline V gene encodes CDR1 SGHDT and CDR2 YYEEEE. The CDR3 totals 14 residues. V lost 2 bases, J lost 7 bases, and 16 bases lay in between. The CDR3 coding sequence is TGTGCCAGCAGCTTACAAGCAGGGAAATATGAGCAGTACTTC. It is translated as CASSLQAGKYEQYF.

V usage is TRBV5-1 and J usage is TRBJ1-2; 7 positions agree with TRBD1. Germline loops: CDR1 SGHRS, CDR2 YFSETQ. The CDR3 loop spans 14 amino acids. Trimming at V came to 2 bases and at J to 5 bases, leaving 6 bases not matched to a gene. The CDR3 spells CASSLTGENYGYTF. CDR3 nucleotide sequence: TGCGCCAGCAGCTTAACAGGGGAAAATTATGGCTACACCTTC.

The V gene is TRBV13, the J gene TRBJ2-7; maybe TRBD1 (6 bases). In germline, CDR1 is PRHDT, CDR2 FYEKMQ (reference sequence). The CDR3 loop spans 12 amino acids. V was trimmed by 2 bases and J by 9 bases, leaving 11 bases between them. CDR3 protein: CASSLRGRGQYF. CDR3 sequence (DNA): TGTGCCAGCAGCTTAAGGGGCAGGGGGCAGTACTTC.

The chain joins TRBV7-9 to TRBJ1-1; D remains unclear. Germline lookup yields CDR1 SEHNR and CDR2 FQNEAQ (reference sequence). V lost 3 bases to trimming and J lost 13 bases, with 18 bases between them. There are 13 residues in the CDR3. DNA for the CDR3: TGTGCCAGCAGCTTGCGGGCCGAAGCAGACCTTTTCTTT. This gives the protein CASSLRAEADLFF.

The chain has TRBV25-1 and TRBJ1-3, with D possibly matching TRBD1 (6 bases). CDR1 MGHDK and CDR2 SYGVNS come from the germline V gene. The CDR3 has 15 residues. V was shortened by 1 base and J by 3 bases, with 10 bases between the two germline ends. CDR3 in DNA: TGTGCCAGCAGTGAATTCAGGGGCAATGGAAACACCATATATTTT. This sequence encodes CASSEFRGNGNTIYF.

With respect to this clone: Other DNA sequences within the sample encode an identical CDR3. V usage is TRBV28 and J usage is TRBJ1-1, with D perhaps TRBD1 (6 bases). The CDR3 runs 13 residues. Trimming left V 5 bases short and J 2 bases short, with 9 bases between. Germline V gene data show CDR1 as MDHEN and CDR2 as SYDVKM. CDR3 nucleotide sequence: TGTGCCAGCAGTGGGACACCTAACACTGAAGCTTTCTTT. Translation gives CASSGTPNTEAFF.

The V call is TRBV7-3, the J call TRBJ2-3; D is uncertain. V dropped 0 bases and J dropped 3 bases, with 4 bases sitting between them. The CDR3 totals 13 residues. Germline V lookup: CDR1 SGHTA, CDR2 FQGTGA. The CDR3 coding sequence is TGTGCCAGCAGCTTAACTTGGACAGATACGCAGTATTTT. The encoded protein is CASSLTWTDTQYF.

This chain joins TRBV5-6 and TRBJ1-1; D possibly corresponds to TRBD1 (5 bases). Germline lookup yields CDR1 SGHDT and CDR2 YYEEEE. There are 14 residues in the CDR3. V dropped 3 bases and J dropped 8 bases, with 17 bases sitting between them. Written as DNA, the CDR3 is TGTGCCAGCAGCTCACAGGTTAAGATTGGGGAAGCTTTCTTT. Translating it yields CASSSQVKIGEAFF.

The chain employs TRBV7-9 and TRBJ2-7, with 7 bases that match TRBD1. With V trimmed by 4 bases and J by 0 bases, 12 bases remained unmatched. Germline CDR1 SEHNR, CDR2 FQNEAQ (reference sequence). This CDR3 has 17 amino acids. The CDR3 DNA reads as TGTGCCAGCAGCTCTCCGAAGGGGGCCTTGAGCTCCTACGAGCAGTACTTC. Protein sequence: CASSSPKGALSSYEQYF. The variable domain in full, completed from reference TRBV7-9 and TRBJ2-7, reads DTGVSQNPRHKITKRGQNVTFRCDPISEHNRLYWYRQTLGQGPEFLTYFQNEAQLEKSRLLSDRFSAERPKGSFSTLEIQRTEQGDSAMYLCASSSPKGALSSYEQYFGPGTRLTVT.

The rearrangement joins TRBV18 to TRBJ2-6, with D unclear. The CDR3 extends over 16 amino acids. Germline CDR1 is KGHSH and CDR2 is LQKENI. Between the trimmed V and J ends, which lost 0 bases and 0 bases, there was a span of 6 bases. CDR3 in amino acids: CASSPPSRSGANVLTF. The CDR3 DNA follows: TGTGCCAGCTCACCACCGTCACGCTCTGGGGCCAACGTCCTGACTTTC.

The V and J genes are TRBV5-1 and TRBJ2-5, with D possibly TRBD1 on 6 matching bases. This CDR3 spans 14 amino acids. The germline CDR1 and CDR2 sequences are SGHRS and YFSETQ. The germline V and J ends were trimmed by 4 bases and 3 bases, with 13 bases remaining between them. The CDR3 reads CASSLTRTEETQYF. The DNA of the CDR3 is TGCGCCAGCAGCCTAACCCGGACAGAAGAGACCCAGTACTTC. The full variable domain, with the rest looked up from reference TRBV5-1 and TRBJ2-5, is KAGVTQTPRYLIKTRGQQVTLSCSPISGHRSVSWYQQTPGQGLQFLFEYFSETQRNKGNFPGRFSGRQFSNSRSEMNVSTLELGDSALYLCASSLTRTEETQYFGPGTRLLVL.

This chain joins TRBV10-1 and TRBJ1-2; 9 bases map to TRBD1. Germline V gene data show CDR1 as WNHNN and CDR2 as SYGVQD (reference sequence). V lost 4 bases and J lost 8; bases outside the gene matches: 5. The CDR3 has 13 residues. The CDR3 region has the DNA TGCGCCAGCAGTGGTAGGACAGGGGAAGGCTACACCTTC. Amino acid sequence: CASSGRTGEGYTF.

This chain uses TRBV27 with TRBJ1-1; D is ambiguous. V lost 6 bases and J lost 7, with 18 bases in between. There are 14 residues in the CDR3. Germline lookup yields CDR1 MNHEY and CDR2 SMNVEV (reference sequence). The chain's CDR3 is CASSHDGTSFEAFF. In DNA, the CDR3 is TGTGCCAGCAGCCACGATGGCACTTCCTTTGAAGCTTTCTTT.

This chain joins TRBV11-2 and TRBJ2-1; 10 bases fit TRBD2. Germline lookup yields CDR1 SGHAT and CDR2 FQNNGV. The CDR3 has 16 residues. V lost 4 bases, J lost 5 bases, and 8 bases stayed unmatched. CDR3 region: CASSSILAGYNNEQFF. The CDR3, as DNA: TGTGCCAGCAGCTCCATACTAGCGGGATATAACAATGAGCAGTTCTTC.

This clone is a singleton in its sample. The CDR3 reads CATSLRTGQKGANVLTF. CDR3 in DNA: TGTGCCACCAGCCTACGGACAGGACAAAAAGGGGCCAACGTCCTGACTTTC. The chain employs TRBV15 and TRBJ2-6, with TRBD1 matching over 7 bases. Trimming took 5 bases from V and 4 from J; bases not matched to a gene: 11. Germline V CDR1 and CDR2: LNHNV, YYDKDF (reference sequence). There are 17 residues in the CDR3.

J is TRBJ2-2 and V is TRBV7-8; 8 nucleotides align to TRBD1. The germline gives CDR1 SGHVS, CDR2 FQNEAQ. The CDR3 is 14 amino acids. J lost 7 bases, V lost 5 bases, and 6 bases had no gene match. For the CDR3, the DNA is TGTGCCAGCAGCCCACAGGGGGTTAACGGGGAGCTGTTTTTT. This gives the protein CASSPQGVNGELFF. Full variable domain (remainder filled in from reference TRBV7-8 and TRBJ2-2): GAGVSQSPRYKVAKRGQDVALRCDPISGHVSLFWYQQALGQGPEFLTYFQNEAQLDKSGLPSDRFFAERPEGSVSTLKIQRTQQEDSAVYLCASSPQGVNGELFFGEGSRLTVL.

V is TRBV11-3 and J is TRBJ2-2; tentative D call: TRBD2 (5 bases). This CDR3 region has 13 residues. Germline values: CDR1 SGHNT, CDR2 YENEEA. V was shortened by 1 base and J by 7 bases, with 7 bases between the two germline ends. Written as DNA, the CDR3 is TGTGCCAGCAGCTTAGTTCGGGGCGGGGAGCTGTTTTTT. Protein: CASSLVRGGELFF.